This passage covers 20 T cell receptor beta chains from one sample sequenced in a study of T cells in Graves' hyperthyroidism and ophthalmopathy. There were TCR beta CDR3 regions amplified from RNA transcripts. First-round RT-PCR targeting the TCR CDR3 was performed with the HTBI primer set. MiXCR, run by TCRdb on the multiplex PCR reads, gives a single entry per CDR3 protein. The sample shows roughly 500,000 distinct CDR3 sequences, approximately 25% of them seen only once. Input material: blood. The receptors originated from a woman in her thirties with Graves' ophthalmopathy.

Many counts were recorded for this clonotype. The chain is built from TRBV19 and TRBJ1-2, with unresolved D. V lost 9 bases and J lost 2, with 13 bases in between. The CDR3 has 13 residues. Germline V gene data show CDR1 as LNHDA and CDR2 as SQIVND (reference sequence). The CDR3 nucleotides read TGTGCCAGCCTCGACCGCGGGAACTATGGCTACACCTTC. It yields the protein CASLDRGNYGYTF.

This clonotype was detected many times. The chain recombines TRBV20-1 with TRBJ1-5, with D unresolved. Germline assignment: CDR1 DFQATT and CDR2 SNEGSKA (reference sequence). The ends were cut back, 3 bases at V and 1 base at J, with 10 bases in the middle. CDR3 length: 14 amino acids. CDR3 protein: CSASKDRSNQPQHF. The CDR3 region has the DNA TGCAGTGCTAGTAAGGATAGGAGCAATCAGCCCCAGCATTTT.

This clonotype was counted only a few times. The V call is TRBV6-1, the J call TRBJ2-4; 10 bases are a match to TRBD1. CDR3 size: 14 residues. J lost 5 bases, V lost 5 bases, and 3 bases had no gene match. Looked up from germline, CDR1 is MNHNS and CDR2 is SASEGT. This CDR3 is CASSPGTGENIQYF. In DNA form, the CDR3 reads TGTGCCAGCAGTCCCGGGACAGGGGAAAACATTCAGTACTTC.

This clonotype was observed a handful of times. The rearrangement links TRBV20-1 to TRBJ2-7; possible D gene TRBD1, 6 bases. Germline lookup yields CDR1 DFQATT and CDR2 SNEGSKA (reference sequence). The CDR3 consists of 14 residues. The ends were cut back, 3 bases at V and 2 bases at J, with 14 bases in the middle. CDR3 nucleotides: TGCAGTGCTAGCGGTAGAGGGGGAGCCTACGAGCAGTACTTC. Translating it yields CSASGRGGAYEQYF.

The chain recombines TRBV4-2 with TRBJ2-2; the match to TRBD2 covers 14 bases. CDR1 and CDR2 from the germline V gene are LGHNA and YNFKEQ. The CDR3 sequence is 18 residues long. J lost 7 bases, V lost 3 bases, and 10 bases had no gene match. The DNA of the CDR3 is TGTGCCAGCAGCCATGATCTGACTAGCGGGGGGGCCGGCGGGGAGCTGTTTTTT. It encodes CASSHDLTSGGAGGELFF.

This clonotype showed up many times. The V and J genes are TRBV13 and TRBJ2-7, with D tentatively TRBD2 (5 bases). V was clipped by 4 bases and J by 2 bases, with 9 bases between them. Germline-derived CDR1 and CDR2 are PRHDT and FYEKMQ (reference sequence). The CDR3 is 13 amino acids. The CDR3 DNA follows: TGTGCCAGCAGCTCGGACTTGACCTACGAGCAGTACTTC. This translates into CASSSDLTYEQYF.

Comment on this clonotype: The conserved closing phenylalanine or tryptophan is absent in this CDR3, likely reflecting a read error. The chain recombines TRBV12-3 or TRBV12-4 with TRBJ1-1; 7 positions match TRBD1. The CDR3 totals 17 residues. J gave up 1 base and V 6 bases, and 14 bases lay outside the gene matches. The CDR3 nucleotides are TGTGCCAGCAGCTCCGGGACAGCCTCGTCCAGGAACACTGAAGCTTTCCTT. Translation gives CASSSGTASSRNTEAFL.

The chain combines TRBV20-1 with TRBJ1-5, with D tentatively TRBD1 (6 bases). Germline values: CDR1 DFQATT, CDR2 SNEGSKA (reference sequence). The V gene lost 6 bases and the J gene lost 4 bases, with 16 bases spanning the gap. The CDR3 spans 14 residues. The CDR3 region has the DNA TGCAGTGCCCTGCAGGGGAAGTCAAATCAGCCCCAGCATTTT. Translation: CSALQGKSNQPQHF.

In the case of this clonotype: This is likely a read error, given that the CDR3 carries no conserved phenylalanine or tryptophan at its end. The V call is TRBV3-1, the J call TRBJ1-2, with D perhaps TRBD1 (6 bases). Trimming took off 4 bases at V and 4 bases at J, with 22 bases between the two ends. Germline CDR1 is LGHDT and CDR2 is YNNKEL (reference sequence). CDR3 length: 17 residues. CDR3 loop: CASSLLAFEGQTYGYTS. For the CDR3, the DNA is TGTGCCAGCAGCCTATTGGCCTTCGAAGGACAGACCTATGGCTACACCTCC.

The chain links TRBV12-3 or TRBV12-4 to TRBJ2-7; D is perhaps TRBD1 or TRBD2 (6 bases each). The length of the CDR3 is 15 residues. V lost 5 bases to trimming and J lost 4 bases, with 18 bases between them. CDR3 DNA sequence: TGTGCCAGCAGTCCAAGGGGGGCCGGGGCGTACGAGCAGTACTTC. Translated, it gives CASSPRGAGAYEQYF.

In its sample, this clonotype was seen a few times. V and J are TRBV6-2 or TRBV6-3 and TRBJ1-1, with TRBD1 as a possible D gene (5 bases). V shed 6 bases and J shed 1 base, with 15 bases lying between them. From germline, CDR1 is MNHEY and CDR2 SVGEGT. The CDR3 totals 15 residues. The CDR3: CASSDIGHANTEAFF. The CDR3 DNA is TGTGCCAGCAGCGACATTGGACACGCGAACACTGAAGCTTTCTTT.

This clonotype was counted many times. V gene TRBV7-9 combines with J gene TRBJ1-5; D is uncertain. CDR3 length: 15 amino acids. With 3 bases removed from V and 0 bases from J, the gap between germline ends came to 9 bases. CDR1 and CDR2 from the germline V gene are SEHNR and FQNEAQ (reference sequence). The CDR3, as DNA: TGTGCCAGCAGCTTGGACGGTAATAGCAATCAGCCCCAGCATTTT. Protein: CASSLDGNSNQPQHF.

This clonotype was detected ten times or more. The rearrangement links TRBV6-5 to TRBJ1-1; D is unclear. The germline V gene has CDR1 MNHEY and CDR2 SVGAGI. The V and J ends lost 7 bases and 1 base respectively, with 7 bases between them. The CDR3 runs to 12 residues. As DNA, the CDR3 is TGTGCCAGCAACGACAAGAACACTGAAGCTTTCTTT. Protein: CASNDKNTEAFF.

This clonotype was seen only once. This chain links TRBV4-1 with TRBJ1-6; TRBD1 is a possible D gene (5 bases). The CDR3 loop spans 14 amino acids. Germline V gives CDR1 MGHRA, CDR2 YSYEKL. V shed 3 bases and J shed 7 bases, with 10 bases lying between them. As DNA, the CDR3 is TGCGCCAGCAGCCAGCAGGGTGGGAATTCACCCCTCCACTTT. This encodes CASSQQGGNSPLHF.

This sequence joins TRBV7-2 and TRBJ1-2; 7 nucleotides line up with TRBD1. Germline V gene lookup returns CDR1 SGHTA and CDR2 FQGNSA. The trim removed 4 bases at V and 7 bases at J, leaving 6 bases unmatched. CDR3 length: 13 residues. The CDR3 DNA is TGTGCCAGCAGCTCGAGCAGGGGGGTTGGCTACACCTTC. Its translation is CASSSSRGVGYTF.

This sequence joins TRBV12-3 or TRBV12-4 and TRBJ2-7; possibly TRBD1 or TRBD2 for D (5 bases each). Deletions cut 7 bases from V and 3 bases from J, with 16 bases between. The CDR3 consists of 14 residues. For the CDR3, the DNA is TGTGCCAGCACATGGGGGACGGAAAACTACGAGCAGTACTTC. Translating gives CASTWGTENYEQYF.

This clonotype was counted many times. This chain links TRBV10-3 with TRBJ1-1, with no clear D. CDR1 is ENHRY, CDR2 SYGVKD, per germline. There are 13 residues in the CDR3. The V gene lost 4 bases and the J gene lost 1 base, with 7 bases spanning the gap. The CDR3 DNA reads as TGTGCCATCAGTGTCCTCTCGAACACTGAAGCTTTCTTT. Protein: CAISVLSNTEAFF.

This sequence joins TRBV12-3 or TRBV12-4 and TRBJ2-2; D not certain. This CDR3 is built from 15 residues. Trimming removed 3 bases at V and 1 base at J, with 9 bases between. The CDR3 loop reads CASSFRFLNTGELFF. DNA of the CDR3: TGTGCCAGCAGTTTCAGGTTTTTGAACACCGGGGAGCTGTTTTTT.

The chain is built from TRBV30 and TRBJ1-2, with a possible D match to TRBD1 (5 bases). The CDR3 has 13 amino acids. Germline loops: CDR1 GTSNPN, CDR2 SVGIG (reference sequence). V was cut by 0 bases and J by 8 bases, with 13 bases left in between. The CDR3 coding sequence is TGTGCCTGGAGTGTCGGCGGCGGGGGGGGCTACACCTTC. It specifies CAWSVGGGGGYTF.

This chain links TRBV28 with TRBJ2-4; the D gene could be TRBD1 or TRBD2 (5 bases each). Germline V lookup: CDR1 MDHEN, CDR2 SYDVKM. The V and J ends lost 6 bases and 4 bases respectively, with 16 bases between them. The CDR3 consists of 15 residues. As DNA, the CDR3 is TGTGCCAGCAGCCGATCTGAGGGACCGAAAAACATTCAGTACTTC. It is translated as CASSRSEGPKNIQYF.